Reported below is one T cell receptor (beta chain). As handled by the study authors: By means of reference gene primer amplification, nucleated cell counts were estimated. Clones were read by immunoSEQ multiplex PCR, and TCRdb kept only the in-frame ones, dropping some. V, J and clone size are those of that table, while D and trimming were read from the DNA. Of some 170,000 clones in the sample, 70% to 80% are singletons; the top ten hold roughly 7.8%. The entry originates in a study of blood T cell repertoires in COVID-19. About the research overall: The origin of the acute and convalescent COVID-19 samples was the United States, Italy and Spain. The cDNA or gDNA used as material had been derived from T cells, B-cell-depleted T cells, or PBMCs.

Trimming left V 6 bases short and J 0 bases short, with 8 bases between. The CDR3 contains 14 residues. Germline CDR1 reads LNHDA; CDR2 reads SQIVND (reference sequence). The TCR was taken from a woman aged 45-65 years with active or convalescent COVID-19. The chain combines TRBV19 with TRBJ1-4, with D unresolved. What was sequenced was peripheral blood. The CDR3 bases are TGTGCCAGTAGCCAACAAGCAACTAATGAAAAACTGTTTTTT. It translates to CASSQQATNEKLFF.